Presented here are 32 T cell receptor beta chains from one specimen sequenced in a study of OX40 agonist ivuxolimab in advanced cancers. The method was immunoSEQ multiplex PCR; TCRdb's version includes in-frame clones alone and lacks a portion of them. Among fewer than 100,000 clones listed, approximately 90% were seen once. This sample comprised CD4+ or CD8+ T cells sorted from blood, obtained in a trial of the OX40 agonist ivuxolimab. All receptors derive from an adult with an advanced solid tumor such as melanoma, head and neck, liver or kidney cancer.

This chain joins TRBV5-1 and TRBJ2-5; D is unclear. This CDR3 spans 15 amino acids. Germline V CDR1 and CDR2: SGHRS, YFSETQ. Trimming shortened V by 0 bases and J by 6 bases, and 15 bases separated the two germline ends. CDR3 loop: CASSLDGRLDQTQYF. The CDR3 nucleotides read TGCGCCAGCAGCTTGGACGGCAGGCTAGATCAGACCCAGTACTTC.

The chain employs TRBV5-1 and TRBJ2-2, with 7 bases fitting TRBD2. V lost 0 bases and J lost 1; bases outside the gene matches: 6. The CDR3 is 17 amino acids. Germline V gene lookup returns CDR1 SGHRS and CDR2 YFSETQ. CDR3 region: CASSLARASGNTGELFF. CDR3 in DNA: TGCGCCAGCAGCTTGGCCCGAGCTAGCGGGAACACCGGGGAGCTGTTTTTT.

V is TRBV5-1 and J is TRBJ1-2; no reliable D call. This CDR3 contains 13 residues. Germline V gives CDR1 SGHRS, CDR2 YFSETQ. Trimming cost V 6 bases and J 0 bases, with 9 bases left between them. Here the CDR3 reads CASKDPPNYGYTF. CDR3 sequence (DNA): TGCGCCAGCAAGGACCCTCCTAACTATGGCTACACCTTC.

This rearrangement joins TRBV5-3 to TRBJ2-5, with 9 bases aligning to TRBD2. TRBV5-3 carries the ORF label, with uncertain function. Unmatched junction bases numbered 1, after V lost 0 bases and J lost 1 base. The CDR3 spans 15 residues. In DNA, the CDR3 is TGTGCCAGAAGCTTGGCGACTAGCGGCCAAGAGACCCAGTACTTC. Amino acid sequence: CARSLATSGQETQYF.

This chain uses TRBV10-1 with TRBJ2-7; 8 bases fit TRBD1. The ends lost 5 bases at V and 2 bases at J; junction bases unmatched: 5. The CDR3 extends over 14 amino acids. CDR1 and CDR2 from the germline V gene are WNHNN and SYGVQD (reference sequence). DNA for the CDR3: TGCGCCAGCAGTCATCAGGGGGCGGCCTACGAGCAGTACTTC. This sequence encodes CASSHQGAAYEQYF.

The chain combines TRBV10-3 with TRBJ1-1; D unclear. The CDR3 totals 13 residues. V dropped 8 bases and J dropped 0 bases, with 10 bases sitting between them. CDR1 and CDR2 from the germline V gene are ENHRY and SYGVKD. CDR3 nucleotides: TGTGCCATCTCAACGGGGATGAACACTGAAGCTTTCTTT. This gives the protein CAISTGMNTEAFF.

The chain couples TRBV11-3 to TRBJ2-1; TRBD2 aligns across 7 bases. This CDR3 is 14 amino acids long. Germline V gives CDR1 SGHNT, CDR2 YENEEA. Trimming took 6 bases from V and 3 from J; bases not matched to a gene: 5. The chain's CDR3 is CASSSSGHYNEQFF. CDR3 DNA: TGTGCCAGCAGTTCTAGCGGACACTACAATGAGCAGTTCTTC.

The V and J genes are TRBV7-9 and TRBJ2-3; 8 positions match TRBD1. The CDR3 runs 14 residues. J lost 4 bases, V lost 6 bases, and 6 bases had no gene match. Per the germline V gene, CDR1 is SEHNR and CDR2 is FQNEAQ (reference sequence). This chain's CDR3 is CASSSGQGSDTQYF. The CDR3 DNA follows: TGTGCCAGCAGTTCAGGACAGGGCTCAGATACGCAGTATTTT.

The rearrangement joins TRBV18 to TRBJ2-7; TRBD2 is a possible D gene (6 bases). V gave up 5 bases and J gave up 3 bases, with 11 bases separating them. Germline V lookup: CDR1 KGHSH, CDR2 LQKENI. The length of the CDR3 is 13 residues. CDR3 sequence: CASSVGTGYEQYF. DNA for the CDR3: TGTGCCAGCTCAGTCGGGACTGGCTACGAGCAGTACTTC.

The chain links TRBV7-9 to TRBJ2-5; D may be TRBD1 (6 bases). Germline V gene lookup returns CDR1 SEHNR and CDR2 FQNEAQ (reference sequence). The V and J ends lost 1 base and 5 bases respectively, with 11 bases between them. This CDR3 contains 14 residues. CDR3 nucleotide sequence: TGTGCCAGCAGCTTAGACAGGGCCCTTGAGACCCAGTACTTC. This sequence encodes CASSLDRALETQYF.

The V and J genes are TRBV5-1 and TRBJ2-1; 9 bases align to TRBD2. The CDR3 is 15 residues long. Germline CDR1 and CDR2: SGHRS and YFSETQ. V was pared by 0 bases and J by 13 bases, with 11 bases of the junction left unmatched. CDR3 in amino acids: CASSLGNTGLASQFF. CDR3 nucleotide sequence: TGCGCCAGCAGCTTGGGTAATACCGGACTAGCGTCACAGTTCTTC.

The V call is TRBV5-1, the J call TRBJ2-2, with no clear D. Deletions cut 3 bases from V and 1 base from J, with 13 bases between. The CDR3 has 16 amino acids. Looked up from germline, CDR1 is SGHRS and CDR2 is YFSETQ. CDR3: CASSSLQRVNTGELFF. CDR3 nucleotides: TGCGCCAGCAGCTCCCTACAGAGAGTGAACACCGGGGAGCTGTTTTTT.

This chain joins TRBV5-5 and TRBJ2-1, with 7 nucleotides matching TRBD2. Germline V gene data show CDR1 as SGHKS and CDR2 as YYEKEE (reference sequence). The CDR3 runs to 16 residues. The ends lost 0 bases at V and 4 bases at J; junction bases unmatched: 7. CDR3 in DNA: TGTGCCAGCAGCTTGGTCGGTGGCGGGAGATACAATGAGCAGTTCTTC. Translating gives CASSLVGGGRYNEQFF.

This clone was seen a few times. The CDR3 reads CASSLSRQALSANEKLFF. The CDR3 nucleotides are TGTGCCAGCAGTTTATCTCGCCAAGCCCTCTCCGCTAATGAAAAACTGTTTTTT. The chain recombines TRBV28 with TRBJ1-4; D remains unclear. The CDR3 length is 18 residues. CDR1 and CDR2 (germline): MDHEN, SYDVKM. V lost 1 base, J lost 3 bases, and 18 bases lay in between.

The chain joins TRBV7-3 to TRBJ2-2; D remains unclear. CDR1 and CDR2 (germline): SGHTA, FQGTGA. CDR3 size: 17 residues. Between the trimmed V and J ends, which lost 2 bases and 0 bases, there was a span of 13 bases. CDR3 in amino acids: CASSLGPGWTNTGELFF. CDR3 coding DNA: TGTGCCAGCAGCTTAGGGCCCGGGTGGACGAACACCGGGGAGCTGTTTTTT.

In DNA form, the CDR3 reads TGCGCCAGCAGCCGCTACGGAGGGGGGACAGGGGACGATCAGCCCCAGCATTTT. It yields the protein CASSRYGGGTGDDQPQHF. V usage is TRBV4-1 and J usage is TRBJ1-5, with 10 bases that match TRBD1. Trimming removed 4 bases from V and 5 bases from J; junction bases left unmatched: 14. CDR1 and CDR2 (germline): MGHRA, YSYEKL. CDR3 size: 18 residues.

This clone was picked up one time. This chain joins TRBV19 and TRBJ2-7, with 9 bases that match TRBD2. Germline V gene data show CDR1 as LNHDA and CDR2 as SQIVND (reference sequence). V was clipped by 5 bases and J by 5 bases; unmatched bases: 7. The CDR3 is made up of 14 amino acids. This chain's CDR3 is CASSSGLASHEQYF. CDR3 in DNA: TGTGCCAGTAGTTCGGGACTAGCTTCCCACGAGCAGTACTTC.

The V and J genes are TRBV27 and TRBJ2-1, with 8 bases that match TRBD2. Germline V lookup: CDR1 MNHEY, CDR2 SMNVEV (reference sequence). The V segment lost 6 bases and the J segment 9 bases; nucleotides outside the gene matches: 10. The CDR3 runs 14 residues. The CDR3 region is CASRTGTSPTEQFF. Here the CDR3 DNA reads TGTGCCAGCAGGACCGGGACTAGTCCAACTGAGCAGTTCTTC.

The chain recombines TRBV28 with TRBJ2-1; no definite D call. Trimming took 5 bases from V and 8 from J, leaving 16 bases between them. Per the germline V gene, CDR1 is MDHEN and CDR2 is SYDVKM. The CDR3 is 14 amino acids. In DNA form, the CDR3 reads TGTGCCAGCAGTGTCGGGTCCGTTGAGGATGAGCAGTTCTTC. Amino acid sequence: CASSVGSVEDEQFF.

The rearrangement links TRBV7-2 to TRBJ2-5; TRBD2 is a possible D gene (6 bases). CDR3 length equals 15 residues. Germline V gene lookup returns CDR1 SGHTA and CDR2 FQGNSA. V gave up 2 bases and J gave up 7 bases, with 17 bases separating them. In nucleotides, the CDR3 is TGTGCCAGCAGCTTAACTCGGGACTTAAAGGCGACCCAGTACTTC. Translated: CASSLTRDLKATQYF.

This clone was counted once. The chain employs TRBV6-5 and TRBJ1-2, with D perhaps TRBD1 (5 bases). The CDR3 loop spans 14 amino acids. Trimming left V 4 bases short and J 7 bases short, with 16 bases between. The germline gives CDR1 MNHEY, CDR2 SVGAGI. CDR3 protein: CASSSLSRRGGYTF. CDR3 in DNA: TGTGCCAGCAGTTCCCTCAGTAGAAGGGGTGGCTACACCTTC.

CDR3 in amino acids: CASSPSRGKNYGYTF. Written as DNA, the CDR3 is TGTGCCAGTAGTCCGAGTCGGGGGAAGAACTATGGCTACACCTTC. This chain uses TRBV19 with TRBJ1-2; a possible D gene is TRBD1 (5 bases). This CDR3 comprises 15 residues. V gave up 5 bases and J gave up 2 bases, with 15 bases separating them. CDR1 and CDR2 (germline): LNHDA, SQIVND (reference sequence).

The gene calls are TRBV5-1 and TRBJ2-3; 7 nucleotides align to TRBD1. The CDR3 loop spans 15 amino acids. V lost 0 bases and J lost 3; bases outside the gene matches: 4. The germline CDR1 and CDR2 sequences are SGHRS and YFSETQ. This chain's CDR3 is CASSLEGQRTDTQYF. The CDR3, as DNA: TGCGCCAGCAGCTTGGAGGGACAGAGAACAGATACGCAGTATTTT.

This clone was seen only once. The gene calls are TRBV15 and TRBJ2-1; 8 bases align to TRBD2. Germline V gene sequence: CDR1 LNHNV, CDR2 YYDKDF (reference sequence). The CDR3 has 18 amino acids. V lost 0 bases to trimming and J lost 0 bases; unmatched junction nucleotides: 7. The CDR3 bases are TGTGCCACCAGCAGAGACAATAGCGGGATTAGCTCCTACAATGAGCAGTTCTTC. It yields the protein CATSRDNSGISSYNEQFF.

The chain joins TRBV7-7 to TRBJ2-1; D is undetermined. V was trimmed by 6 bases and J by 8 bases, leaving 14 bases between them. Germline CDR1 SSHAT, CDR2 FNYEAQ (reference sequence). This CDR3 comprises 13 residues. The CDR3 DNA reads as TGTGCCAGCAGTCCACAATTGGGATATGAGCAGTTCTTC. This translates into CASSPQLGYEQFF.

This sequence joins TRBV10-3 and TRBJ1-5; no firm D call. CDR1 is ENHRY, CDR2 SYGVKD, per germline. The CDR3 consists of 12 residues. V was pared by 0 bases and J by 9 bases, with 6 bases between. The DNA of the CDR3 is TGTGCCATCAGTGAGTCGGAGGCGCCCCAGCATTTT. Encoded protein: CAISESEAPQHF.

The rearrangement links TRBV7-9 to TRBJ2-1; 9 bases map to TRBD2. CDR3 size: 15 residues. Germline CDR1 SEHNR, CDR2 FQNEAQ (reference sequence). V gave up 6 bases and J gave up 2 bases; unmatched junction bases: 5. The CDR3 loop is CASRNIAGAYNEQFF. The DNA of the CDR3 is TGTGCCAGCAGGAACATAGCGGGAGCCTACAATGAGCAGTTCTTC.

The chain couples TRBV29-1 to TRBJ1-1; possibly TRBD1 for D (6 bases). The ends were cut back, 6 bases at V and 4 bases at J, with 12 bases in the middle. The CDR3 is 12 amino acids. Germline V gene sequence: CDR1 SQVTM, CDR2 ANQGSEA. The CDR3 DNA reads as TGCAGCGTCACCAGGGGTGGCACTGAAGCTTTCTTT. It codes for CSVTRGGTEAFF.

V and J are TRBV7-9 and TRBJ2-2, with a possible D match to TRBD1 (6 bases). CDR1 is SEHNR and CDR2 is FQNEAQ in the germline V gene (reference sequence). V dropped 2 bases and J dropped 0 bases, with 7 bases sitting between them. This CDR3 region has 15 residues. CDR3 region: CASSLQGSNTGELFF. The CDR3 bases are TGTGCCAGCAGCTTACAGGGGTCGAACACCGGGGAGCTGTTTTTT.

V and J are TRBV6-5 and TRBJ1-5; tentatively, D is TRBD1 (5 bases). The CDR3 has 14 amino acids. Germline V gene lookup returns CDR1 MNHEY and CDR2 SVGAGI. Trimming stripped 6 bases from V and 7 bases from J, with 16 bases between. The CDR3 DNA follows: TGTGCCAGCAGGGAAACAGGTGTTGCGCAGCCCCAGCATTTT. Its protein product is CASRETGVAQPQHF.

The gene calls are TRBV11-2 and TRBJ1-2, with D perhaps TRBD1 (6 bases). This CDR3 is 17 amino acids long. Trimming removed 5 bases at V and 7 bases at J, with 26 bases between. Germline CDR1 is SGHAT and CDR2 is FQNNGV. CDR3 loop: CASSPHVVGGPIRGYTF. As DNA, the CDR3 is TGTGCCAGCAGCCCCCATGTCGTCGGGGGGCCTATCCGTGGCTACACCTTC.

The gene calls are TRBV28 and TRBJ2-3; D is unresolved. Trimming shortened V by 8 bases and J by 6 bases, and 15 bases separated the two germline ends. The germline CDR1 and CDR2 sequences are MDHEN and SYDVKM. This CDR3 has 13 amino acids. CDR3 in amino acids: CASGRLAPDTQYF. The CDR3 nucleotides read TGTGCCAGCGGACGCCTTGCTCCCGATACGCAGTATTTT.